Sequencing of this T cell receptor (beta chain) was carried out in a study of blood T cell repertoires in COVID-19. Germline CDR1 reads MNHEY; CDR2 reads SMNVEV (reference sequence). The CDR3 spans 16 residues. The V gene end was trimmed by 5 bases and the J gene end by 2 bases; junction bases not matched to a gene: 11. Repertoires were generated with immunoSEQ multiplex PCR, while TCRdb's copy carries only in-frame clones and drops some. This table has about 46,000 clones, around 86% appearing once. The sample taken for sequencing was peripheral blood. J is TRBJ2-7 and V is TRBV27; 8 nucleotides agree with TRBD2. The TCR was taken from a human donor in a cohort sampled during active COVID-19. Written as DNA, the CDR3 is TGTGCCAGCAGTCCGGGGGCGGGAGGCCCCCCCTACGAGCAGTACTTC. Translated, it gives CASSPGAGGPPYEQYF.